This T cell receptor (beta chain) was obtained from a study of glioma-infiltrating T cells after dendritic cell vaccination. CDR3 length equals 18 residues. Germline loops: CDR1 LNHNV, CDR2 YYDKDF (reference sequence). V trimming: 2 bases; J trimming: 4 bases; junction bases outside the gene matches: 10. Method: immunoSEQ multiplex PCR; TCRdb's copy keeps in-frame clones and lacks some. The repertoire holds 90,000 to 95,000 clones, with approximately 80% as singletons. The time point denotes: after dendritic cell vaccination, including at tumor progression/relapse. Notes on the study in general: Estimated pretreatment TIL content predicted outcome after dendritic cell vaccination.

Notes on this clone: Antigen unknown.

The chain uses TRBV15 and TRBJ1-6, with 8 bases fitting TRBD1. The TCR comes from a human donor with glioblastoma. The starting material was blood, obtained after dendritic cell vaccination. CDR3 residues: CATSRQGALHIYNSPLHF. CDR3 in DNA: TGTGCCACCAGCAGACAGGGGGCCCTTCACATTTATAATTCACCCCTCCACTTT.